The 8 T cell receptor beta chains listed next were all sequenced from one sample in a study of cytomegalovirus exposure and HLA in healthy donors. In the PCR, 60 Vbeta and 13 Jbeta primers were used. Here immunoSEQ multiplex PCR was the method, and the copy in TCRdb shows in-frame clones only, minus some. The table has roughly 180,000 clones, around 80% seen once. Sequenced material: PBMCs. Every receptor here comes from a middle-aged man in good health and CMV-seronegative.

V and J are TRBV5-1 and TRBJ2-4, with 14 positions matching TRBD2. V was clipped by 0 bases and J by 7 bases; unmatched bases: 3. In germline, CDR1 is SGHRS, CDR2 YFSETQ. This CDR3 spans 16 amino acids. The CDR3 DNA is TGCGCCAGCAGCTTGGGGAGACTAGCGGGAGGGAACATTCAGTACTTC. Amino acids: CASSLGRLAGGNIQYF.

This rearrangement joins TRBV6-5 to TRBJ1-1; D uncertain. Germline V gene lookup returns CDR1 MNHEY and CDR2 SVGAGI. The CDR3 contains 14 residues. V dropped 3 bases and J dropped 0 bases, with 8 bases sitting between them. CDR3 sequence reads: CASSYVGLNTEAFF. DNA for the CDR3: TGTGCCAGCAGTTATGTCGGTTTGAACACTGAAGCTTTCTTT.

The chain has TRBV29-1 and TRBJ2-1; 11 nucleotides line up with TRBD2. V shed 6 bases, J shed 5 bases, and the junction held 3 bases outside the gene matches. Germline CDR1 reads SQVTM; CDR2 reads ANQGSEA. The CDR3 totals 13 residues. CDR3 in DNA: TGCAGCGTCGTGGGACTAGCGGACAATGAGCAGTTCTTC. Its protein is CSVVGLADNEQFF.

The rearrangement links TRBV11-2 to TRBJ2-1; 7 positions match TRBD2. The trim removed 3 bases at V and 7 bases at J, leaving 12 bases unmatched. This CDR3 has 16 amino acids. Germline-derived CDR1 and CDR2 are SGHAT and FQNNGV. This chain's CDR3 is CASSLMTSPLFNEQFF. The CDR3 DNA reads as TGTGCCAGCAGCTTGATGACTAGCCCCCTCTTTAATGAGCAGTTCTTC.

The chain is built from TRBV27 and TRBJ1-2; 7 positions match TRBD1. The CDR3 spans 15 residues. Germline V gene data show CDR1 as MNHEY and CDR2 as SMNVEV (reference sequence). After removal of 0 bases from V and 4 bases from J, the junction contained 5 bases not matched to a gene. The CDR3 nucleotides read TGTGCCAGCAGTTTATCTCCAGGGGGAGTCTATGGCTACACCTTC. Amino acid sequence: CASSLSPGGVYGYTF.

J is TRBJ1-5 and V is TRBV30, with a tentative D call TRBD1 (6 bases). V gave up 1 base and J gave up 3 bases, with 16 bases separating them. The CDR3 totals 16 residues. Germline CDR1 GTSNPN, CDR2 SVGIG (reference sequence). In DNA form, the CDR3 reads TGTGCCTGGAGTGGCCCCGCCGGACAGCTCAATCAGCCCCAGCATTTT. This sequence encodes CAWSGPAGQLNQPQHF.

CDR3 amino acids: CASSVGSGGTDTQYF. CDR3 DNA: TGTGCCAGCAGCGTAGGAAGCGGGGGCACAGATACGCAGTATTTT. J is TRBJ2-3 and V is TRBV9, with 7 positions matching TRBD2. V lost 0 bases and J lost 1; bases outside the gene matches: 2. The CDR3 extends over 15 amino acids. Germline values: CDR1 SGDLS, CDR2 YYNGEE.

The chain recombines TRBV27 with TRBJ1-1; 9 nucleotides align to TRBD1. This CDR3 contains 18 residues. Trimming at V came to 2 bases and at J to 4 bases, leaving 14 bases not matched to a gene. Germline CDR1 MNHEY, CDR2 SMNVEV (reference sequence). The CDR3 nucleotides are TGTGCCAGCAGTTTACAGACCGGGACAGGGCTACGGCCCACTGAAGCTTTCTTT. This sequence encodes CASSLQTGTGLRPTEAFF.